This passage covers 21 T cell receptor beta chains from one sample sequenced in a study of CXCR3-negative and CXCR3-positive naive CD8 T cells. Study-wide findings and caveats: Higher TRB CDR3 hydrophobicity marked CXCR3-positive naive cells relative to CXCR3-negative naive cells.

These TCRs' antigens remain unknown. UMI labels and 5' RACE were used to prepare the TRB cDNA libraries. TCRdb reprocessed the 5' RACE reads and reports one entry per CDR3 protein, with no DNA. The listing contains 130,000 to 150,000 distinct CDR3 sequences. Sequenced material: naive CXCR3+ CD8+ T cells from blood. Subset: CD45RO-CCR7+CD27+CD95- naive CD8+ T cells expressing CXCR3 (TNR3+). The receptors were gathered from a human donor in good health. Some clones in this sample may be carry-over from other donors' samples.

The J gene is TRBJ2-1, the V gene TRBV3-1; TCRdb names TRBD2, which stays unverified in the absence of DNA. CDR1 and CDR2 (germline): LGHDT, YNNKEL (reference sequence). The CDR3 is made up of 14 amino acids. CDR3 protein: CASSPSSAEGEQFF.

This chain links TRBV4-1 with TRBJ2-1; checking the TCRdb D call of TRBD1 is not possible without DNA. CDR3 length: 17 amino acids. Germline V gene data show CDR1 as MGHRA and CDR2 as YSYEKL. The CDR3 is CASSQDLAGVLGGEQFF.

The rearrangement uses TRBV9 and TRBJ1-2; TCRdb calls TRBD1, which cannot be checked without DNA. This CDR3 has 14 residues. Germline CDR1 reads SGDLS; CDR2 reads YYNGEE. The CDR3 loop reads CASSETGVDYGYTF.

This chain joins TRBV13 and TRBJ2-7; TCRdb reports TRBD2, a call that lacks DNA to check it against. The CDR3 spans 13 residues. Per the germline V gene, CDR1 is PRHDT and CDR2 is FYEKMQ (reference sequence). CDR3 loop: CASTHGRAYEQYF. The full variable domain, in which reference TRBV13 and TRBJ2-7 provide the parts outside the CDR3, is AAGVIQSPRHLIKEKRETATLKCYPIPRHDTVYWYQQGPGQDPQFLISFYEKMQSDKGSIPDRFSAQQFSDYHSELNMSSLELGDSALYFCASTHGRAYEQYFGPGTRLTVT.

The rearrangement uses TRBV27 and TRBJ2-1; checking the TCRdb D call of TRBD2 is not possible without DNA. This CDR3 comprises 13 residues. Germline assignment: CDR1 MNHEY and CDR2 SMNVEV (reference sequence). The chain's CDR3 is CASSLGPGVEQFF.

J is TRBJ2-1 and V is TRBV5-6; TCRdb gives TRBD2 as the D gene, but with no DNA this cannot be confirmed. The CDR3 length is 18 residues. The germline gives CDR1 SGHDT, CDR2 YYEEEE. Here the CDR3 reads CASSLVGIGLAGLNEQFF.

J is TRBJ2-1 and V is TRBV7-6. This CDR3 is built from 15 residues. CDR1 is SGHVS and CDR2 is FNYEAQ in the germline V gene. The CDR3 loop is CASSLEAGPYNEQFF. Supplemented by reference TRBV7-6 and TRBJ2-1, the full variable domain reads GAGVSQSPRYKVTKRGQDVALRCDPISGHVSLYWYRQALGQGPEFLTYFNYEAQQDKSGLPNDRFSAERPEGSISTLTIQRTEQRDSAMYRCASSLEAGPYNEQFFGPGTRLTVL.

This chain joins TRBV20-1 and TRBJ1-5; the D call of TRBD1 rests on TCRdb alone, since no DNA is present to check it. CDR3 length equals 13 residues. CDR1 is DFQATT and CDR2 is SNEGSKA in the germline V gene (reference sequence). The CDR3 loop is CSARDPGGQPQHF.

The chain links TRBV6-6 to TRBJ2-7; TCRdb's D call of TRBD2 is untestable without DNA. Germline CDR1 reads MNHNY; CDR2 reads SVGAGI (reference sequence). The CDR3 is 13 amino acids. CDR3 amino acids: CASSATGREEQYF.

The chain links TRBV29-1 to TRBJ2-1; the D gene TCRdb calls, TRBD1, cannot be checked with no DNA. The CDR3 contains 11 residues. Germline values: CDR1 SQVTM, CDR2 ANQGSEA. CDR3 residues: CSAPARTEQFF.

The rearrangement joins TRBV5-6 to TRBJ2-1; TCRdb lists TRBD1, though no DNA is available to test this call. Germline V gives CDR1 SGHDT, CDR2 YYEEEE. The CDR3 is 17 amino acids. The CDR3 protein is CASSSGQALSSYNEQFF.

The chain employs TRBV29-1 and TRBJ1-2; TCRdb reports TRBD1, a call that lacks DNA to check it against. The CDR3 consists of 12 residues. Germline V gene sequence: CDR1 SQVTM, CDR2 ANQGSEA. CDR3 in amino acids: CSVGGTGYGYTF. Based on the CDR3 plus reference TRBV29-1 and TRBJ1-2, the full variable domain is SAVISQKPSRDICQRGTSLTIQCQVDSQVTMMFWYRQQPGQSLTLIATANQGSEATYESGFVIDKFPISRPNLTFSTLTVSNMSPEDSSIYLCSVGGTGYGYTFGSGTRLTVV.

The chain employs TRBV20-1 and TRBJ2-1; TCRdb lists TRBD1, though no DNA is available to test this call. This CDR3 comprises 14 residues. Germline V gene sequence: CDR1 DFQATT, CDR2 SNEGSKA (reference sequence). The CDR3 protein is CSAHGASSYNEQFF.

This chain uses TRBV29-1 with TRBJ2-7. The CDR3 contains 11 residues. The V gene's germline CDR1 is SQVTM and CDR2 ANQGSEA. The CDR3 reads CSGVSSYEQYF.

The chain combines TRBV5-8 with TRBJ2-1. The CDR3 contains 12 residues. Germline V lookup: CDR1 SGHTS, CDR2 YDEGEE. CDR3 amino acids: CASSLASLEQFF.

V usage is TRBV4-1 and J usage is TRBJ2-1; TCRdb designates TRBD2, a call that cannot be tested without DNA. Germline CDR1 is MGHRA and CDR2 is YSYEKL. The CDR3 extends over 17 amino acids. CDR3 region: CASSQEIASGSSNEQFF.

The chain recombines TRBV7-7 with TRBJ2-7; there is no DNA to check the TCRdb D call of TRBD1. CDR1 SSHAT and CDR2 FNYEAQ come from the germline V gene (reference sequence). This CDR3 contains 13 residues. CDR3 in amino acids: CGSSPGLGYEQYF.

V gene TRBV7-9 combines with J gene TRBJ2-2; the TRBD1 assignment by TCRdb is unverifiable without DNA. This CDR3 comprises 16 residues. Germline loops: CDR1 SEHNR, CDR2 FQNEAQ (reference sequence). CDR3 sequence reads: CASSLSDALGTGELFF.

This rearrangement joins TRBV27 to TRBJ2-1; the TCRdb call, TRBD2, lacks DNA for checking. This CDR3 is 12 amino acids long. Germline V CDR1 and CDR2: MNHEY, SMNVEV (reference sequence). The CDR3 reads CASADLGGEQFF.

This chain joins TRBV12-3 or TRBV12-4 and TRBJ2-7; the D call of TRBD1 rests on TCRdb alone, since no DNA is present to check it. This CDR3 has 16 amino acids. Here the CDR3 reads CASSSSPGQVTYEQYF.

The chain has TRBV5-5 and TRBJ2-1; with no DNA, the TCRdb D assignment of TRBD1 cannot be verified. Germline-derived CDR1 and CDR2 are SGHKS and YYEKEE (reference sequence). The CDR3 has 15 amino acids. CDR3 in amino acids: CASSSRQGTHNEQFF.